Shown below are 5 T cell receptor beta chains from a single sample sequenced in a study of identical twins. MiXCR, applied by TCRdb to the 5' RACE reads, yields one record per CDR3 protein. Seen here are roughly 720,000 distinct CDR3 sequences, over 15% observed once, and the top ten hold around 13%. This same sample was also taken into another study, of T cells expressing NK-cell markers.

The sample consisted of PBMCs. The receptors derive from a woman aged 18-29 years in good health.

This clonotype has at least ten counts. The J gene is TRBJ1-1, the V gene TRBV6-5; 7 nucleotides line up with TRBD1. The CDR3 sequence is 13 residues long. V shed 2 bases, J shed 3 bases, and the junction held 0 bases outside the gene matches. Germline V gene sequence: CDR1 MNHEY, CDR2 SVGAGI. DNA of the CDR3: TGTGCCAGCAGTTACCAGGGGGACACTGAAGCTTTCTTT. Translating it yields CASSYQGDTEAFF.

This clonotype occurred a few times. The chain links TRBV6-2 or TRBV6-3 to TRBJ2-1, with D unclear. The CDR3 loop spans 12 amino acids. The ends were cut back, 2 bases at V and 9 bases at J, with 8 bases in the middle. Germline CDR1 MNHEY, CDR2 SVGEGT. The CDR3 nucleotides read TGTGCCAGCAGTTACCCCCTCACTGAGCAGTTCTTC. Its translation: CASSYPLTEQFF.

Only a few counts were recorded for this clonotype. CDR3 region: CASSQEVGGRPQHF. Here the CDR3 DNA reads TGTGCCAGCAGCCAAGAAGTTGGTGGGCGGCCCCAGCATTTT. This chain links TRBV3-1 with TRBJ1-5, with unresolved D. Trimming shortened V by 0 bases and J by 9 bases, and 12 bases separated the two germline ends. This CDR3 has 14 residues. Germline loops: CDR1 LGHDT, CDR2 YNNKEL (reference sequence).

In DNA, the CDR3 is TGTGCCAGCAGCCCCACCGGGACACCCAATAACTATGGCTACACCTTC. Its protein is CASSPTGTPNNYGYTF. V gene TRBV7-3 combines with J gene TRBJ1-2; TRBD1 might be the D (6 bases). The germline CDR1 and CDR2 sequences are SGHTA and FQGTGA. The V end lost 5 bases, the J end lost 1 base, and 17 bases lay between the germline ends. This CDR3 has 16 amino acids.

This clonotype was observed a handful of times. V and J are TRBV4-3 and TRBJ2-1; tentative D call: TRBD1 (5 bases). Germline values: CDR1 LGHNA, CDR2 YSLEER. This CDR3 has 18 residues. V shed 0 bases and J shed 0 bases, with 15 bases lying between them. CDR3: CASSQDHRQTSSYNEQFF. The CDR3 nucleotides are TGCGCCAGCAGCCAAGACCACCGACAGACGAGCTCCTACAATGAGCAGTTCTTC.